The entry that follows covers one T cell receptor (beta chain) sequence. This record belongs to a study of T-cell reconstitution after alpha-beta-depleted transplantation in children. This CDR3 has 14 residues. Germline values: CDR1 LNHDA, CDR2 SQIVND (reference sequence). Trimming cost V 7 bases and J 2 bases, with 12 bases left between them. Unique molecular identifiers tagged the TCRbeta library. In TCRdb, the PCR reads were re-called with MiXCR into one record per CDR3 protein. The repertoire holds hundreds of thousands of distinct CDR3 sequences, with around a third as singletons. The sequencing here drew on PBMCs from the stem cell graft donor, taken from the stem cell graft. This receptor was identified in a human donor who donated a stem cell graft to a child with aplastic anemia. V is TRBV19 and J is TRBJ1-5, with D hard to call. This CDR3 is CASNPKVGNQPQHF. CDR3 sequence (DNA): TGTGCCAGTAATCCGAAGGTTGGCAATCAGCCCCAGCATTTT.